This entry concerns a single T cell receptor (beta chain). This clonotype has at least ten counts. This clone's antigen is unknown. No base quality values were provided; no much bigger clone lies one nucleotide off. The time point label, as the study defines it: newly diagnosed GD, antithyroid drugs for less than 3 months. RNA was extracted from PBMCs in TRIzol for both TCR sequencing and RNA sequencing. Graves' disease was diagnosed according to American Thyroid Association guidelines. Patients were recruited from an endocrinology department in Xi'an, China. From each patient, about 9 milliliters of peripheral blood was collected into an EDTA anticoagulant tube. Ficoll Paque Plus density gradient separation was used to isolate PBMCs, and no further T cell sorting was performed. RNA quality was checked with an Agilent 2100 Bioanalyzer and agarose gel, and concentration with a NanoDrop 2000. These data come from a study of regulatory T cells in long-lasting Graves disease (dated by TCRdb to 2020 to 2022). Study-wide context: Antithyroid drugs had been taken for less than 3 months by newly diagnosed Graves' disease patients. The study took place in China and was registered as a clinical trial. Peripheral blood TCR sequencing and RNA sequencing compared persistent Graves' disease patients with newly diagnosed Graves' disease patients. A total of 33 samples underwent TCR sequencing, from roughly 13 patients with persistent Graves' disease and some 20 patients with newly diagnosed Graves' disease. What the work shows at the level of the full study, not this receptor alone: Persistent patients shared more public clonotypes among themselves (2,741) than newly diagnosed patients did (about 970). Compared with newly diagnosed patients, persistent Graves' disease patients had lower TCR Shannon entropy and fewer highly expanded clones, which suggests clonal expansion. Because the primary lesion, thyroid tissue, could not be accessed, the study looked at peripheral blood alone. Persistent disease showed preferential use of TRBV28, TRBJ1-2 and TRBJ2-5, whereas newly diagnosed disease favored TRBV20-1 and TRBJ2-1. Only the TCR beta chain was sequenced and analyzed. The authors noted that the small sample size was a limitation that may lower accuracy.

The method was multiplex PCR. The instrument given in TCRdb is Illumina HiSeq 4000. To build TCR beta libraries, CDR3 regions were amplified by Arm-PCR using iRepertoire HTBI primers. PCR products were gel purified before sequencing. The original pipeline was this. A total of 62 TRBV and 14 TRBJ segments were identified across samples and were used for gene usage analysis of CDR3 amino acid clonotypes. Filtered high-quality paired reads were merged into contigs using COPE and FqMerger. Contigs were aligned with BLAST to IMGT TRBV, TRBD and TRBJ reference genes, and CDR3 was defined per IMGT. Any clonotype with a frequency above 0.1% was counted as a highly expanded clone. Shannon entropy served as the measure of repertoire diversity, while the Gini coefficient captured V-J evenness. Public clonotypes were defined as clonotypes shared by more than one individual. TCRdb took the public reads, trimmed them with fastp at Q25, ran MiXCR for clone calling and kept in-frame beta chains. One record per CDR3 amino acid sequence lists the most common genes and DNA. The authors' filters were not applied to this entry. A total of approximately 400,000 distinct CDR3 sequences appear in this sample, around 14% of them only once. The ten largest clonotypes hold over 15% of the sample.

Inclusive of the bounding cysteine and phenylalanine, the CDR3 is 12 residues long. Of all the DNA, just the CDR3 is kept, 36 bases in frame from base 1. V was cut back by 6 bases and J by 2 bases, leaving a gap of 8 bases between them. In addition, the sample was reused for a study of T cells in Graves' hyperthyroidism and ophthalmopathy. The second study's authors report: A patient counted as having stable Graves' hyperthyroidism if no progression to ophthalmopathy occurred over 18 months of follow-up. Hyperthyroidism patients were newly diagnosed, had a disease duration of under 2 months, and were aged 18 to 65 years. Exclusion was applied to patients with uncontrolled infections, other autoimmune diseases, pregnancy or lactation. Clinical symptoms, serum thyroxine and TRAb, thyroid ultrasound, and orbital computed tomography formed the basis for the diagnoses. A first-round RT-PCR of the TCR CDR3 used the HTBI primer set with the Qiagen OneStep RT-PCR kit. Blood samples also contained most of the expanded thyroid clonotypes (frequency above 0.001), which suggests that blood repertoires may reflect thyroid immune responses. Ophthalmopathy was separated from stable hyperthyroidism by a 13 V-J signature model, with 85% to 90% sensitivity and about 81% specificity obtained in cross-validation and 80%/75% obtained in testing. In validation, progression to ophthalmopathy was predicted by the model with almost 71% sensitivity and 72.22% specificity, a median of approximately 6.5 months before onset. To identify TCR V-J signatures that set the groups apart, the researchers used a discovery cohort of approximately 98 patients, made up of roughly 40 with Graves' ophthalmopathy and about 59 with stable Graves' hyperthyroidism. An independent validation cohort of under 20 hyperthyroidism patients and 17 patients who later progressed to ophthalmopathy tested prospective prediction of ophthalmopathy. The approximately 100 discovery patients were randomly split 7:3 into training and test sets. Thyroid tissue and blood T-cell repertoires from more than five Graves' hyperthyroidism patients were also compared in the study. After sampling, hyperthyroidism patients received methimazole starting at 30 mg daily, and ophthalmopathy patients received high-dose intravenous methylprednisolone. Libraries were constructed in a second round of multiplex PCR, after which size selection and purification were carried out. Sequencing of the libraries was done on an Illumina HiSeq2000 using paired-end 100 bp reads. SOAPnuke was used to process the raw data, with reads discarded if the reads contained adapters or uncalled bases, had a mean Phred below 15, or lacked an exact constant-primer or identifier match. High-quality paired reads were merged using COPE v1.2.5, and each unique nucleotide sequence was defined as a clonotype. MiTCR v1.1 was used to align clonotypes to the IMGT TRBV, TRBD and TRBJ reference segments. Only V-J combinations with frequency above 0.0001, covering 99% to 99.2% of repertoires, were analysed. A TCS score was defined as the ratio of F50 (clonal expansion) to E x V (chaos), with BLOSUM62-based TCRdist applied between CDR3 peptides within each V-J. Welch's t-statistics and random forest reduced approximately 520 V-J features to 10 to 15, which were used in a naive Bayes classifier (R e1071). No statistical method was used to set the sample size in advance, and investigators knew the group allocation. TCR Vbeta CDR3 sequencing of some 140 peripheral blood samples (approximately 44 ophthalmopathy, 75 to 85 hyperthyroidism and roughly 17 progressor patients) is reported in the paper.

This sequence originates from a woman between 25 and 40 years old with Graves disease. Donor details come from another sample of the same person, matched by shared clones. This material consisted of peripheral blood mononuclear cells (PBMCs), taken at new diagnosis, from a patient treated with antithyroid drugs. The chain was built from TRBV12-3 or TRBV12-4 and TRBJ2-7; a tentative D call is TRBD1 (5 bases match). The sequenced DNA is TGTGCCAGCAGCCCGGACACCTACGAGCAGTACTTC. It codes for CASSPDTYEQYF.